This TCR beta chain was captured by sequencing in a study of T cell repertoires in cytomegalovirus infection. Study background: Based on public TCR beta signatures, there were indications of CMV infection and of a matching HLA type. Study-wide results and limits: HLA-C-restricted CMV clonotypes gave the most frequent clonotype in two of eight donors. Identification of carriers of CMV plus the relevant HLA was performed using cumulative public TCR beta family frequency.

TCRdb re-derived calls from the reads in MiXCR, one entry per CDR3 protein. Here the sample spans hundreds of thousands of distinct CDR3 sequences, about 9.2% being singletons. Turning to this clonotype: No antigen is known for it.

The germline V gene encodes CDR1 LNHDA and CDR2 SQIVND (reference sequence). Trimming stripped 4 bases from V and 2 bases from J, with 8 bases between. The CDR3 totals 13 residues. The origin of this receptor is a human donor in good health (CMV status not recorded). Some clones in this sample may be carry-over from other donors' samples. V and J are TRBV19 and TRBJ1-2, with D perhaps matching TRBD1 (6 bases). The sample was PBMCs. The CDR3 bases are TGTGCCAGTAGTACGCAGGGGAACTATGGCTACACCTTC. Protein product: CASSTQGNYGYTF.